The rows below give T cell receptor beta chains drawn from one sample of a study of OX40 agonist ivuxolimab in advanced cancers. The protocol was immunoSEQ multiplex PCR, while the TCRdb copy is restricted to in-frame clones and leaves out a portion. The data show tens of thousands of clones, 85% to 95% seen once. This specimen was CD4+ or CD8+ T cells sorted from blood, taken in a trial of the OX40 agonist ivuxolimab. The receptors here all came from an adult with an advanced solid tumor such as melanoma, head and neck, liver or kidney cancer. Each CDR3 is given with its conserved first and last residue. The D gene is left open where the match is weak. Clone size, where shown, is once, few, many, or a class for clones that have expanded.

size,J,D,V,CDR3,DNA
-,TRBJ1-6,-,TRBV9,CASSVGRGEGSPLHF,TGTGCCAGCAGCGTAGGGAGAGGGGAGGGTTCACCCCTCCACTTT
-,TRBJ2-7,TRBD2,TRBV5-6,CASSLSGRRDEQYF,TGTGCCAGCAGCTTGAGCGGGAGAAGGGACGAGCAGTACTTC
-,TRBJ2-5,-,TRBV7-3,CASSCRGCETQYF,TGTGCCAGCAGCTGCAGGGGTTGCGAGACCCAGTACTTC
once,TRBJ1-2,-,TRBV5-1,CASNEDRDPYGYTF,TGCGCCAGCAACGAGGACCGGGACCCCTATGGCTACACCTTC
-,TRBJ1-2,-,TRBV30,CAYYWGSANYGYTF,TGTGCCTACTATTGGGGATCAGCTAACTATGGCTACACCTTC
once,TRBJ2-3,-,TRBV4-3,CASSQFEGRRSTDTQYF,TGCGCCAGCAGCCAATTCGAGGGACGTAGAAGCACAGATACGCAGTATTTT
-,TRBJ2-3,-,TRBV11-2,CASTSGTGILDTQYF,TGTGCCAGTACCTCTGGGACTGGCATATTGGATACGCAGTATTTT
-,TRBJ1-1,TRBD1,TRBV6-6,CASSHKGTANTEAFF,TGTGCCAGCAGTCACAAGGGGACAGCTAACACTGAAGCTTTCTTT
-,TRBJ1-1,-,TRBV4-3,CASSQEGAVNTEAFF,TGCGCCAGCAGCCAAGAGGGAGCGGTCAACACTGAAGCTTTCTTT
few,TRBJ2-2,-,TRBV6-1,CASSEGRRNTGELFF,TGTGCCAGCAGTGAAGGCAGAAGGAACACCGGGGAGCTGTTTTTT
once,TRBJ1-2,-,TRBV28,CASSALRGIRGYTF,TGTGCCAGCAGTGCCCTCAGGGGCATTAGGGGCTACACCTTC
-,TRBJ2-7,TRBD1,TRBV5-6,CASSLGGTGRHEQYF,TGTGCCAGCAGCTTGGGTGGGACAGGGAGACACGAGCAGTACTTC
-,TRBJ2-1,-,TRBV2,CASRRGAGYNEQFF,TGTGCCAGCCGCCGTGGGGCGGGCTACAATGAGCAGTTCTTC
once,TRBJ1-4,-,TRBV7-4,CASSSEPLDEKLFF,TGTGCCAGCAGCTCGGAACCCTTAGATGAAAAACTGTTTTTT
-,TRBJ1-1,-,TRBV5-6,CASSLGVNTEAFF,TGTGCCAGCAGCTTGGGGGTGAACACTGAAGCTTTCTTT
-,TRBJ1-2,-,TRBV5-1,CASRAGAEGYTF,TGCGCCAGCCGGGCGGGGGCGGAGGGCTACACCTTC
-,TRBJ1-5,TRBD1,TRBV19,CASSTGTGYSNQPQHF,TGTGCCAGTAGTACCGGGACAGGGTATAGCAATCAGCCCCAGCATTTT
once,TRBJ2-7,TRBD2,TRBV7-2,CASSFTTSGMGSIGHEQYF,TGTGCCAGCAGCTTTACTACTAGCGGGATGGGTTCAATCGGTCACGAGCAGTACTTC
once,TRBJ2-2,-,TRBV19,CASSIDPGELFF,TGTGCCAGTAGTATAGATCCCGGGGAGCTGTTTTTT
-,TRBJ2-1,TRBD1,TRBV27,CASSFPDRVEQFF,TGTGCCAGCAGTTTCCCTGACAGGGTTGAGCAGTTCTTC
-,TRBJ1-6,-,TRBV9,CASSVDLSGGGDNSPLHF,TGTGCCAGCAGCGTAGATTTATCCGGGGGAGGCGATAATTCACCCCTCCACTTT
-,TRBJ2-7,-,TRBV6-6,CASSYKGRGHEQYF,TGTGCCAGCAGTTACAAGGGAAGGGGCCACGAGCAGTACTTC
-,TRBJ1-1,-,TRBV7-9,CASSPVGRAEAFF,TGTGCCAGCAGCCCCGTAGGGCGCGCTGAAGCTTTCTTT
-,TRBJ2-3,-,TRBV2,CASSESRQSTDTQYF,TGTGCCAGCAGTGAAAGCAGGCAAAGCACAGATACGCAGTATTTT
-,TRBJ2-1,TRBD2,TRBV11-2,CASSPGTSGRIYEQFF,TGTGCCAGCAGCCCCGGGACTAGCGGGAGGATCTACGAGCAGTTCTTC
-,TRBJ2-1,TRBD2,TRBV27,CASSLSLGGSSYNEQFF,TGTGCCAGCAGTTTATCGTTAGGCGGGAGCTCCTACAATGAGCAGTTCTTC
-,TRBJ2-7,-,TRBV27,CASSLSLSAAYEQYF,TGTGCCAGCAGTTTATCTTTGTCGGCGGCCTACGAGCAGTACTTC
once,TRBJ2-7,TRBD1,TRBV19,CAARPRDRAYEQYF,TGTGCCGCCCGCCCCCGCGACAGGGCCTACGAGCAGTACTTC
-,TRBJ2-1,-,TRBV27,CASSLQKYNEQFF,TGTGCCAGCAGCCTACAGAAGTACAATGAGCAGTTCTTC
once,TRBJ1-4,-,TRBV28,CASSYRIGNEKLFF,TGTGCCAGCAGTTACAGAATTGGGAATGAAAAACTGTTTTTT
-,TRBJ2-7,TRBD2,TRBV7-2,CASSITGTSGSFYEQYF,TGTGCCAGCAGCATAACCGGGACTAGCGGGAGTTTTTACGAGCAGTACTTC
-,TRBJ2-3,TRBD2,TRBV30,CAWSVRGRAGDTQYF,TGTGCCTGGAGTGTACGCGGGAGGGCTGGGGATACGCAGTATTTT
-,TRBJ2-7,TRBD1,TRBV29-1,CSVEEPGQGVALYEQYF,TGCAGCGTTGAAGAACCAGGGCAGGGGGTCGCCCTTTACGAGCAGTACTTC
-,TRBJ1-4,-,TRBV19,CASSIESGGGTLSTNEKLFF,TGTGCCAGTAGTATAGAGTCAGGTGGAGGAACTCTCTCAACTAATGAAAAACTGTTTTTT
-,TRBJ2-5,TRBD2,TRBV4-3,CASSQDSSGSLETQYF,TGCGCCAGCAGCCAAGATTCTAGCGGGAGTTTGGAGACCCAGTACTTC
-,TRBJ2-7,-,TRBV6-5,CASRTGSPSYEQYF,TGTGCCAGCCGAACAGGGAGCCCCTCCTACGAGCAGTACTTC
-,TRBJ2-7,TRBD1,TRBV5-6,CASSGTGDLHEQYF,TGTGCCAGCAGCGGGACAGGGGATCTCCACGAGCAGTACTTC
-,TRBJ2-3,TRBD1,TRBV4-3,CASSQDLGTAGTDTQYF,TGCGCCAGCAGCCAAGATCTCGGGACAGCAGGGACAGATACGCAGTATTTT
-,TRBJ1-5,TRBD1,TRBV7-2,CASSFGQGTGQPQHF,TGTGCCAGCAGCTTCGGACAGGGGACGGGGCAGCCCCAGCATTTT
few,TRBJ2-1,TRBD2,TRBV5-6,CASSPTGTSGGLEQFF,TGTGCCAGCAGCCCTACCGGGACTAGCGGGGGACTTGAGCAGTTCTTC
once,TRBJ1-3,-,TRBV11-2,CASSQGTGSISGNTIYF,TGTGCCAGCAGCCAAGGCACGGGGTCTATCTCTGGAAACACCATATATTTT
-,TRBJ1-2,-,TRBV5-4,CASSSGTPTNYGYTF,TGTGCCAGCAGCTCAGGGACTCCTACTAACTATGGCTACACCTTC
-,TRBJ2-7,TRBD2,TRBV30,CAWSLIGEREEQYF,TGTGCCTGGAGTCTCATCGGGGAGCGGGAAGAGCAGTACTTC
-,TRBJ2-3,TRBD2,TRBV27,CASSPGTSGAGTQYF,TGTGCCAGCAGCCCCGGGACTAGCGGGGCGGGTACGCAGTATTTT
-,TRBJ2-5,-,TRBV7-6,CASSRWLGESQETQYF,TGTGCCAGCAGCCGCTGGCTCGGGGAGTCACAAGAGACCCAGTACTTC
-,TRBJ1-5,TRBD1,TRBV7-9,CASSSGQGNNQPQHF,TGTGCCAGCAGCTCGGGACAGGGAAATAATCAGCCCCAGCATTTT
-,TRBJ2-7,-,TRBV27,CASSPEGDRAYEQYF,TGTGCCAGCAGTCCGGAGGGGGACAGAGCCTACGAGCAGTACTTC
-,TRBJ2-7,-,TRBV6-5,CASSPTAGFLEQCF,TGTGCCAGCAGTCCAACGGCAGGGTTCTTGGAGCAGTGCTTC
-,TRBJ2-1,TRBD1,TRBV2,CASSEGQGASNEQFF,TGTGCCAGCAGTGAAGGACAGGGGGCTTCGAATGAGCAGTTCTTC
-,TRBJ2-2,TRBD1,TRBV27,CASSPTGPGELFF,TGTGCCAGCAGTCCGACAGGGCCCGGGGAGCTGTTTTTT
-,TRBJ2-2,TRBD1,TRBV13,CASSLGQGANTGELFF,TGTGCCAGCAGCCTCGGACAGGGGGCGAACACCGGGGAGCTGTTTTTT
-,TRBJ2-4,-,TRBV4-3,CASSQSLRALRENIQYF,TGCGCCAGCAGCCAAAGCCTAAGGGCTTTGAGGGAAAACATTCAGTACTTC
-,TRBJ2-1,-,TRBV27,CASSLLSNRDEQFF,TGTGCCAGCAGTTTACTTTCCAATAGGGATGAGCAGTTCTTC
-,TRBJ2-7,-,TRBV7-9,CASSLSYEQYF,TGTGCCAGCAGCTTAAGTTACGAGCAGTACTTC
-,TRBJ2-3,-,TRBV7-2,CASSSSGGAYNTQYF,TGTGCCAGCAGTTCATCTGGAGGGGCTTATAATACGCAGTATTTT
-,TRBJ2-3,TRBD2,TRBV7-2,CASSPLAGGPDTQYF,TGTGCCAGCAGCCCTCTGGCGGGAGGACCAGATACGCAGTATTTT
-,TRBJ1-2,TRBD1,TRBV9,CASSPRTGEDYGYTF,TGTGCCAGCAGCCCACGGACAGGGGAGGATTATGGCTACACCTTC
-,TRBJ2-1,TRBD2,TRBV7-8,CASSLLLAEFGNEQFF,TGTGCCAGCAGCTTATTACTAGCGGAGTTCGGCAATGAGCAGTTCTTC
-,TRBJ1-6,TRBD1,TRBV4-3,CASSLTTGVNSPLHF,TGCGCCAGCAGCCTAACGACAGGGGTTAATTCACCCCTCCACTTT
-,TRBJ2-1,TRBD2,TRBV4-1,CASSQEGTISYNEQFF,TGCGCCAGCAGCCAAGAGGGGACTATCTCCTACAATGAGCAGTTCTTC